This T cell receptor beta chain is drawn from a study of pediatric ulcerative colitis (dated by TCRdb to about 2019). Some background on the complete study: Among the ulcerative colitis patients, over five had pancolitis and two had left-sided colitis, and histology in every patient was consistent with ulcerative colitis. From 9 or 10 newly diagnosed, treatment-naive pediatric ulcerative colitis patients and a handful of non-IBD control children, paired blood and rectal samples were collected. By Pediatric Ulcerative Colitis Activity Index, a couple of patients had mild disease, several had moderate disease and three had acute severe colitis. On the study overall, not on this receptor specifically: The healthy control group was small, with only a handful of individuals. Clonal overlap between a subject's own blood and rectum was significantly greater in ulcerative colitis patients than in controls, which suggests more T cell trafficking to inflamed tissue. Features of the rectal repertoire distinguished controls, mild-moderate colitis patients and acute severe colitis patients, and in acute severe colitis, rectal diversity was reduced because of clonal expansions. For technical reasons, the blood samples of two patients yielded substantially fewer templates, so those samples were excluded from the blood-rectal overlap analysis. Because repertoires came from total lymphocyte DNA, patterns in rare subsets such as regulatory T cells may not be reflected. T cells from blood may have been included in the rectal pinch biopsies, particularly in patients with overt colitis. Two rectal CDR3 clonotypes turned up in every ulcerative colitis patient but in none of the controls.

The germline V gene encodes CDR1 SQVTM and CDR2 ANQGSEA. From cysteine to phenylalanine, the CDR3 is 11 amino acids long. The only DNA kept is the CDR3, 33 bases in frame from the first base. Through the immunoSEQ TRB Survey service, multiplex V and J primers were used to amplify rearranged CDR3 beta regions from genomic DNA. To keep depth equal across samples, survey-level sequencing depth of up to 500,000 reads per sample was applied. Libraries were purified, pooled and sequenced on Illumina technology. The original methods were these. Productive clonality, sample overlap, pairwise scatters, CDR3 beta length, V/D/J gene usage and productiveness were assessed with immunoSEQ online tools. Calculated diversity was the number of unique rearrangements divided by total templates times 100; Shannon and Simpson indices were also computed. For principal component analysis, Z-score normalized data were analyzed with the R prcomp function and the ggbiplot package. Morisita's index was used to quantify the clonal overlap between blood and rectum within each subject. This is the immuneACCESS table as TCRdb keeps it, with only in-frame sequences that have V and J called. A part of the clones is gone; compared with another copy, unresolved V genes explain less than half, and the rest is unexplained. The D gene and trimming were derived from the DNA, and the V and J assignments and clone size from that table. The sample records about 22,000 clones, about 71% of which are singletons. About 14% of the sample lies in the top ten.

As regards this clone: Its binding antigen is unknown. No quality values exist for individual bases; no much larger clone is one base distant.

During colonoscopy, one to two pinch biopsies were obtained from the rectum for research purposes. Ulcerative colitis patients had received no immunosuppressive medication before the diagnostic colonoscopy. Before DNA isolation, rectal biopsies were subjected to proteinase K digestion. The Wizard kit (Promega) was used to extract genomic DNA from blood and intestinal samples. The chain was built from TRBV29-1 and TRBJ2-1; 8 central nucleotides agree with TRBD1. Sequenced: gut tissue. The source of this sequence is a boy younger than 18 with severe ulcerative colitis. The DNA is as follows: TGCCAGGCCGGGACAGGCAATGAGCAGTTCTTC. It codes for CQAGTGNEQFF.